This is a list of T cell receptor beta chains from one sample in a study of blood T cells in healthy people across ages. TCRdb processed the 5' RACE reads anew with MiXCR; each CDR3 protein has one entry. The table records 1,100,000 or so distinct CDR3 sequences, 40% to 50% of them present only once. Sample: blood. These receptor sequences come from a woman in her sixties or seventies in good health. Each CDR3 is given with its conserved first and last residue. The D gene is left open where the match is weak. Not all rows give a size; the values are once, few, many and, for expanded clones, a class.

d_gene	abundance	v_gene	j_gene	CDR3nt	CDR3aa
-	-	TRBV11-2	TRBJ2-1	TGTGCCAGCAGCTTAGTAGGGGACGGCTACAATGAGCAGTTCTTC	CASSLVGDGYNEQFF
TRBD2	-	TRBV6-6	TRBJ2-7	TGTGCCAGCAGTTACTCCGGGACTAGCGTCTCCGAGCAGTACTTC	CASSYSGTSVSEQYF
TRBD1	few	TRBV27	TRBJ2-1	TGTGCCAGCAGCCACGACAGGGGGTTAGCCGGCGCCAATGAGCAGTTCTTC	CASSHDRGLAGANEQFF
-	once	TRBV7-8	TRBJ2-7	TGTGCCAGCTGTTCACTCCGGGGCAGGGAGGGGGGTTACGAGCAGTACTTC	CASCSLRGREGGYEQYF
TRBD2	-	TRBV29-1	TRBJ2-7	TGCAGCGTTGGCCGTCTAGCGGGAGTCTACGAGCAGTACTTC	CSVGRLAGVYEQYF
-	-	TRBV5-1	TRBJ2-2	TGCGCCAGCCAGTGGACCGCGAACACCGGGGAGCTGTTTTTT	CASQWTANTGELFF
TRBD2	few	TRBV20-1	TRBJ2-1	TGCAGTGCTAGAGCCCTAGCGGGAGGGCTGTACAATGAGCAGTTCTTC	CSARALAGGLYNEQFF
-	few	TRBV27	TRBJ2-7	TGTGCCAGCAGTTTGCCCCGACAATTTCGGGACGAGCAGTACTTC	CASSLPRQFRDEQYF
-	-	TRBV30	TRBJ2-5	TGTGCCTGGAGTGTACGTGCCATTAAGACTAGACAAGAGACCCAGTACTTC	CAWSVRAIKTRQETQYF
-	-	TRBV15	TRBJ2-1	TGTGCCACCAGTCAGGCAGGGAGCTCCTACAATGAGCAGTTCTTC	CATSQAGSSYNEQFF
-	many	TRBV4-2	TRBJ1-2	TGTGCCAGCAGCCAGCGCGGGGGGCACTATGGCTACACCTTC	CASSQRGGHYGYTF
-	-	TRBV29-1	TRBJ2-5	TGCAGCGTTGGGCAGACCCAGTACTTC	CSVGQTQYF
TRBD1	few	TRBV4-1	TRBJ2-1	TGCGCCAGCAGCCGTGCCCCGGGACAGGGTTCTAGTGAGCAGTTCTTC	CASSRAPGQGSSEQFF
TRBD2	-	TRBV11-1	TRBJ2-5	TGTGCCAGCAGCGTTGGGATACTAGCGGTGGAAGAGACCCAGTACTTC	CASSVGILAVEETQYF